This TCR beta chain emerged from a study of T cells in women clearing cervical HPV infection. Study summary: Blood came at first lesion visit for cases, post-clearance for controls.

Note on this clone: The read ends 3 residues shy of where the CDR3 ends; the end is completed using the germline J gene.

Assay: immunoSEQ multiplex PCR; the TCRdb copy retains only in-frame clones and omits some. In total, the table holds tens of thousands of clones. Trimming left V 4 bases short and J 2 bases short, with 10 bases between. The CDR3 has 14 amino acids. Germline CDR1 and CDR2: SGHRS and YFSETQ. Sequencing was carried out using blood buffy coat. The chain combines TRBV5-1 with TRBJ2-1; D is uncertain. The sequence was obtained from a woman between 18 and 75 years old with a cervical HPV16 infection that either progressed to CIN3+ or cleared (not recorded which). CDR3 DNA (partial): TGCGCCAGCAGCACTCACGACACCTACAATGAG. Translating gives CASSTHDTYNE. The complete CDR3 protein is CASSTHDTYNEQFF.